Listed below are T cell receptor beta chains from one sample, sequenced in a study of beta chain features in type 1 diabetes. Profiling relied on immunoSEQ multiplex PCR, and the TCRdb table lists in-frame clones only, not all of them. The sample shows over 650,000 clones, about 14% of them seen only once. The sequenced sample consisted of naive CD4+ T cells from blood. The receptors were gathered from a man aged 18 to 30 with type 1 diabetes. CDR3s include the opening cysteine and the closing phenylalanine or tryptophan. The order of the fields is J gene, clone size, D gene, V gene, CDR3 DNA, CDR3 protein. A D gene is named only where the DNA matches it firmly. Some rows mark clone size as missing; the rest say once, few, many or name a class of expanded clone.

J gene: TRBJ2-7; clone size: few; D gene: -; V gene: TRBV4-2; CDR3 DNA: TGTGCCAGCAGCCAAGGAGCCTCCAACGAGCAGTACTTC; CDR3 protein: CASSQGASNEQYF
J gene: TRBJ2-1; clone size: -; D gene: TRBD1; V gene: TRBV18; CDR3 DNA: TGTGCCAGCTCACCGGGGACAGGGGAGTACAATGAGCAGTTCTTC; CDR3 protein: CASSPGTGEYNEQFF
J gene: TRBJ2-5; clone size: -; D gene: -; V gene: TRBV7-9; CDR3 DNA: TGTGCCAGCAGCCCGCCGACAGGTACTTACCAAGAGACCCAGTACTTC; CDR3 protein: CASSPPTGTYQETQYF
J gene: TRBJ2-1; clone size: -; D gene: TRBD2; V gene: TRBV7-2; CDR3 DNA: TGTGCCAGCAGCCCGGGACTAGCGGTGGGGAATGAGCAGTTCTTC; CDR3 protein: CASSPGLAVGNEQFF
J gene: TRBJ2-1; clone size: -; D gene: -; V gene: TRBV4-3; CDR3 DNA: TGCGCCAGCAGCCAAGAGCTGGCTATGGGTAATGAGCAGTTCTTC; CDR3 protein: CASSQELAMGNEQFF
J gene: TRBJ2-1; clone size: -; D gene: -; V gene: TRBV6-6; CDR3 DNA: TGTGCCAGCAACCCAGGGGTGGCTATCTCCCAGTTCTTC; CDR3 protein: CASNPGVAISQFF
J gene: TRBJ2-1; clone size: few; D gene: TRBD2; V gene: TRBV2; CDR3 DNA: TGTGCCAGCGGGGGACTAGCGGGCCCTTACAATGAGCAGTTCTTC; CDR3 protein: CASGGLAGPYNEQFF
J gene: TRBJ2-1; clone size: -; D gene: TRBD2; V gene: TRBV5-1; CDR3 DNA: TGCGCCAGCAGCCCTAGCGGGGCCCAAGTGAATGAGCAGTTCTTC; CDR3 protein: CASSPSGAQVNEQFF
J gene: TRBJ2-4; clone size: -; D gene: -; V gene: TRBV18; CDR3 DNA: TGTGCCAGCTCACCTAGAGAGGGGGGCAAAAACATTCAGTACTTC; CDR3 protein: CASSPREGGKNIQYF
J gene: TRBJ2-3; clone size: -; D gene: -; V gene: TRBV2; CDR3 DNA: TGTGCCAGCAGTGTTCTTTACGATACGCAGTATTTT; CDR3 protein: CASSVLYDTQYF
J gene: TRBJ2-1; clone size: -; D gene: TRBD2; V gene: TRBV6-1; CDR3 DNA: TGTGCCATTACAGGAGGGAAAGCGGGGTACAATGAGCAGTTCTTC; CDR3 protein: CAITGGKAGYNEQFF
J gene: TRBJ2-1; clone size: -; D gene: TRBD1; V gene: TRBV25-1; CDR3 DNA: TGTGCCAGCAGTGCCCTGGACAGGGGGCTAATCAATGAGCAGTTCTTC; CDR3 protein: CASSALDRGLINEQFF
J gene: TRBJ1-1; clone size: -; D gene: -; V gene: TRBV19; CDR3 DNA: TGTGCCAGTATGCAAGGGGGTTGGGACACTGAAGCTTTCTTT; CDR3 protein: CASMQGGWDTEAFF